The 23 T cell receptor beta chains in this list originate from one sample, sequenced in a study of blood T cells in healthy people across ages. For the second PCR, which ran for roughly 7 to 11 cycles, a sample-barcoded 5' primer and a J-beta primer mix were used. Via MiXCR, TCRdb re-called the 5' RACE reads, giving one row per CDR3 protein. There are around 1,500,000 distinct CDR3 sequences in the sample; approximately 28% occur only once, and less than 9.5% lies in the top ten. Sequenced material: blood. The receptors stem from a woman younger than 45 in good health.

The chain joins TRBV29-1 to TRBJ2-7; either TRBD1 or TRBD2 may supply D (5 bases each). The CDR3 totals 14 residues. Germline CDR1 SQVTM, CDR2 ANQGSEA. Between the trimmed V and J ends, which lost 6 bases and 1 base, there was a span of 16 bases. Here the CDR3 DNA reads TGCAGCGTCGTCCCGACAGAGGGTTCCTACGAGCAGTACTTC. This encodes CSVVPTEGSYEQYF.

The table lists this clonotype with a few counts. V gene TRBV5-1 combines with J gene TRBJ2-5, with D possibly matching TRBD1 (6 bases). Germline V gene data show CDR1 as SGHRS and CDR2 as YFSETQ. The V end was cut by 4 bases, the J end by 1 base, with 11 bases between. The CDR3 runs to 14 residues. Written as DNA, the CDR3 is TGCGCCAGCAGCACCAGGACAGCCCAAGAGACCCAGTACTTC. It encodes CASSTRTAQETQYF.

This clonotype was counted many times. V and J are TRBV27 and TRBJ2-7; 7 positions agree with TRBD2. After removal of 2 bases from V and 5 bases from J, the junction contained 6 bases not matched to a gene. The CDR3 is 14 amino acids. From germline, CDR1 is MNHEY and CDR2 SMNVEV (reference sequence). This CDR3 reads CASSLTGGPNEQYF. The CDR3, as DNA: TGTGCCAGCAGTTTAACGGGAGGTCCCAACGAGCAGTACTTC.

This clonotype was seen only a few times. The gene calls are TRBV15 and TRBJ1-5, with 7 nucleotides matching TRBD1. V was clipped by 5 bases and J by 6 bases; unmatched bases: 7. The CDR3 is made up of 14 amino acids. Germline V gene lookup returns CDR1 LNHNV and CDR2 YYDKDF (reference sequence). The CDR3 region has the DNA TGTGCCACCAGCGAGACAGGGAGTGGTCAGCCCCAGCATTTT. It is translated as CATSETGSGQPQHF.

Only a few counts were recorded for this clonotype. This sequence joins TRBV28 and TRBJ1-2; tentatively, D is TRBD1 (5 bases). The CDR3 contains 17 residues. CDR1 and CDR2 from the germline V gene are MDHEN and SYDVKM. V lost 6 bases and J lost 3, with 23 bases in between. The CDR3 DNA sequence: TGTGCCAGCAGCCTTACGTACTCCGGGACTGAGGACTATGGCTACACCTTC. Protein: CASSLTYSGTEDYGYTF.

CDR3 DNA sequence: TGTGCCAGCAGTTACGTAGGGAAAGAAGAGACCCAGTACTTC. It codes for CASSYVGKEETQYF. J is TRBJ2-5 and V is TRBV6-2 or TRBV6-3, with D unclear. Looked up from germline, CDR1 is MNHEY and CDR2 is SVGEGT. This CDR3 contains 14 residues. V was trimmed by 2 bases and J by 3 bases, leaving 10 bases between them.

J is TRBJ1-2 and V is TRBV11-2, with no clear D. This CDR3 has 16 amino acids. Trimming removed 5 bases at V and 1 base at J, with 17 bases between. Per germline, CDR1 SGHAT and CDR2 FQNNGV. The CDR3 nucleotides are TGTGCCAGCAGCCTCAGTGCGCCCTCAGTTAACTATGGCTACACCTTC. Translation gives CASSLSAPSVNYGYTF.

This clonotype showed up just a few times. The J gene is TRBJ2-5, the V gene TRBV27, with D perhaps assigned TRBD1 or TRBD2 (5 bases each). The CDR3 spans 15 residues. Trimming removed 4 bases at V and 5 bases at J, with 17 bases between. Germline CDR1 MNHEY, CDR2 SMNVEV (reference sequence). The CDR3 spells CASSYSFGGEETQYF. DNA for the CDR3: TGTGCCAGCAGTTACAGTTTTGGGGGAGAGGAGACCCAGTACTTC.

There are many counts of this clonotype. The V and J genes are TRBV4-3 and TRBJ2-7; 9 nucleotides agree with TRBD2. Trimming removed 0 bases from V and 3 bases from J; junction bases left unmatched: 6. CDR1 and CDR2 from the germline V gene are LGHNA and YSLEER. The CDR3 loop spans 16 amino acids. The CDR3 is CASSQELGGGGYEQYF. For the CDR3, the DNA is TGCGCCAGCAGCCAAGAACTCGGCGGGGGGGGCTACGAGCAGTACTTC.

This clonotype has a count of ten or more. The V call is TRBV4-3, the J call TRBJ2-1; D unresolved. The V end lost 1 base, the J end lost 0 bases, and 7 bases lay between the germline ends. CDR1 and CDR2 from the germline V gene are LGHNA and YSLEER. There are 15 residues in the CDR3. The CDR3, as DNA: TGCGCCAGCAGCCAAGCATCGATCTCCTACAATGAGCAGTTCTTC. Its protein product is CASSQASISYNEQFF.

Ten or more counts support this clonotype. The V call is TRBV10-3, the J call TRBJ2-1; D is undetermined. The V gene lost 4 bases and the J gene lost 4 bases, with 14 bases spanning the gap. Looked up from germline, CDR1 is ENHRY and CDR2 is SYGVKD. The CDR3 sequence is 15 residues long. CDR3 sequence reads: CAISASLDPYNEQFF. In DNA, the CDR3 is TGTGCCATCAGTGCCTCCCTGGACCCGTACAATGAGCAGTTCTTC.

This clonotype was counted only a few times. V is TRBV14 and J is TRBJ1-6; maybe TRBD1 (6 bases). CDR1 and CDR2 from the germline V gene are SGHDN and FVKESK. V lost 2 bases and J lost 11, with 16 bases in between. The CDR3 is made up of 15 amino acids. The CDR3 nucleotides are TGTGCCAGCAGCCAATTGGGGAACAGGGTTACACCCCTCCACTTT. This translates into CASSQLGNRVTPLHF. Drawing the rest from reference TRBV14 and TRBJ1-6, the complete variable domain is EAGVTQFPSHSVIEKGQTVTLRCDPISGHDNLYWYRRVMGKEIKFLLHFVKESKQDESGMPNNRFLAERTGGTYSTLKVQPAELEDSGVYFCASSQLGNRVTPLHFGNGTRLTVT.

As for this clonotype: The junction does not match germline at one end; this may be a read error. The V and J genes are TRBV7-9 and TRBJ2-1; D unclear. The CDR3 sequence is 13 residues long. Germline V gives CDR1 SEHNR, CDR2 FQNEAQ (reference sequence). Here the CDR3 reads CASSLTQVHERFF. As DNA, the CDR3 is TGTGCCAGCAGCTTAACACAAGTCCATGAGCGGTTCTTC.

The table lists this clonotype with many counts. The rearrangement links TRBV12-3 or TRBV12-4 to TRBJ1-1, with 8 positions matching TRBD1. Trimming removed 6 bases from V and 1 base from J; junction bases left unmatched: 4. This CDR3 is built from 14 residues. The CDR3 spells CASSWGQANTEAFF. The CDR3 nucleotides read TGTGCCAGCAGCTGGGGACAGGCGAACACTGAAGCTTTCTTT.

The CDR3 bases are TGCGCCAGCAGCTTGGAGGGGGCGAGCAATCAGCCCCAGCATTTT. Translating gives CASSLEGASNQPQHF. The rearrangement joins TRBV5-1 to TRBJ1-5; 7 bases line up with TRBD1. This CDR3 spans 15 amino acids. V lost 0 bases and J lost 1; bases outside the gene matches: 1. CDR1 is SGHRS, CDR2 YFSETQ, per germline.

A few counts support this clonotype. In DNA, the CDR3 is TGTGCCAGCAGCGGGGGACTAGCGGGGGGACTTTACAATGAGCAGTTCTTC. Translating gives CASSGGLAGGLYNEQFF. V is TRBV7-3 and J is TRBJ2-1; 15 bases are a match to TRBD2. The CDR3 is 17 amino acids. The germline gives CDR1 SGHTA, CDR2 FQGTGA. Losses at the gene ends were 5 bases for V and 4 bases for J; bases not matched to a gene: 6.

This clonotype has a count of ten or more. The chain's CDR3 is CASSVRGDNHEQYF. The CDR3 nucleotides read TGCGCCAGCAGCGTAAGAGGGGACAACCACGAGCAGTACTTC. This sequence joins TRBV5-1 and TRBJ2-7, with D possibly TRBD1 on 6 matching bases. With 4 bases removed from V and 5 bases from J, the gap between germline ends came to 16 bases. The CDR3 has 14 residues. The germline CDR1 and CDR2 sequences are SGHRS and YFSETQ.

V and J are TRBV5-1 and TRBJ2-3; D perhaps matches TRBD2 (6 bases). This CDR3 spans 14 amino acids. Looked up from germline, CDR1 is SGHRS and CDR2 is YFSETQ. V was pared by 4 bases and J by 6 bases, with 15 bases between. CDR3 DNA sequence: TGCGCCAGCAGCCCGACAGCCGGAGGGGATACGCAGTATTTT. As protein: CASSPTAGGDTQYF.

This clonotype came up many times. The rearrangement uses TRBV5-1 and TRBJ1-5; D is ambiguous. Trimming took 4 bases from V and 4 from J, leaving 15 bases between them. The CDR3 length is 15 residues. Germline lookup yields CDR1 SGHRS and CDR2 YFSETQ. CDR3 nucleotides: TGCGCCAGCAGCCCGGACGGAGCCTTAAATCAGCCCCAGCATTTT. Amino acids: CASSPDGALNQPQHF.

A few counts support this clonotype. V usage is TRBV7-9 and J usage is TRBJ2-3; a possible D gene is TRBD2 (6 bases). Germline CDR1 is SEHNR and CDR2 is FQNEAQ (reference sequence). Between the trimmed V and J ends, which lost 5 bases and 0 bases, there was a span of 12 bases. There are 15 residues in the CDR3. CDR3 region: CASSVLGTSTDTQYF. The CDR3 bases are TGTGCCAGCAGCGTTCTGGGGACTAGCACAGATACGCAGTATTTT.

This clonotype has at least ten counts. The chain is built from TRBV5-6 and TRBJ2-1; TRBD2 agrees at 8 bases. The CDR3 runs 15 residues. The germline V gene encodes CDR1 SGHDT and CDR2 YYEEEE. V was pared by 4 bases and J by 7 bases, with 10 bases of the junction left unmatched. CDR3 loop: CASSRLGGGRNEQFF. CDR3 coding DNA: TGTGCCAGCAGCCGCCTGGGCGGGGGGAGGAATGAGCAGTTCTTC.

The DNA for the CDR3 is TGTGCCAGCAGCGAGGATTCTAGCTCCTACAATGAGCAGTTCTTC. Protein sequence: CASSEDSSSYNEQFF. The chain recombines TRBV2 with TRBJ2-1; D gene uncertain. This CDR3 region has 15 residues. Germline CDR1 reads SNHLY; CDR2 reads FYNNEI. Deletions cut 6 bases from V and 0 bases from J, with 12 bases between.

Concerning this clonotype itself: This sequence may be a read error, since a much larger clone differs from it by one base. CDR3 coding DNA: TGTGTCAGCACCAGAACAGGTGGCTCCTACAATGAGCAGTTCTTC. Protein: CVSTRTGGSYNEQFF. The chain couples TRBV7-2 to TRBJ2-1; TRBD1 might be the D (5 bases). From germline, CDR1 is SGHTA and CDR2 FQGNSA. This CDR3 is 15 amino acids long.